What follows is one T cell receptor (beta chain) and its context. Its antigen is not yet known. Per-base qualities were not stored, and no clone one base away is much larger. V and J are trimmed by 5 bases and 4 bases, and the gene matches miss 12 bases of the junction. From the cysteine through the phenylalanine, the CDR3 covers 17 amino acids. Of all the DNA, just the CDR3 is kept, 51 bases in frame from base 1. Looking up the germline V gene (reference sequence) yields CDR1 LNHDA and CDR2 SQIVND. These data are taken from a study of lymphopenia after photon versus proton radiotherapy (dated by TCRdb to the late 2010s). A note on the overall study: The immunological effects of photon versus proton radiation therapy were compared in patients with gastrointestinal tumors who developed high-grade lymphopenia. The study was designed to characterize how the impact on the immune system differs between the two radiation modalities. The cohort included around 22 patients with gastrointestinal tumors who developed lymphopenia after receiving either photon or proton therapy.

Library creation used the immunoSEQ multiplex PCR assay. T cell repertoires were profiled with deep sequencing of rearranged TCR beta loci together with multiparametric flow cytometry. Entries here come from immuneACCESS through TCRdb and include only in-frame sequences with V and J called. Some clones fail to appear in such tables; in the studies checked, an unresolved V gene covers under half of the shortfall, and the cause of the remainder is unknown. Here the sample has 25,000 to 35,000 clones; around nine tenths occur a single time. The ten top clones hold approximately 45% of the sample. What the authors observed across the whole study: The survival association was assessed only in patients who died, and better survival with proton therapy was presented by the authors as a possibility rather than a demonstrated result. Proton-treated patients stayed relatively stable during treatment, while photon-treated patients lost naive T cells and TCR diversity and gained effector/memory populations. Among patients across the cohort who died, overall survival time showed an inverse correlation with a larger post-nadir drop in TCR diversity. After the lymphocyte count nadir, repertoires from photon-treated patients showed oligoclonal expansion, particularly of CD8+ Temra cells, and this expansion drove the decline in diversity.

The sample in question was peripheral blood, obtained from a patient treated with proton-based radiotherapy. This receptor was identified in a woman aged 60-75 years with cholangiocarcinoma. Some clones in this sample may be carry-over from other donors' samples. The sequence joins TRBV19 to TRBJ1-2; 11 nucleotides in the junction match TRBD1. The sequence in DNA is TGTGCCAGTAGTCTCCTGGGACAGGGGGTGGATAGCTATGGCTACACCTTC. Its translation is CASSLLGQGVDSYGYTF.